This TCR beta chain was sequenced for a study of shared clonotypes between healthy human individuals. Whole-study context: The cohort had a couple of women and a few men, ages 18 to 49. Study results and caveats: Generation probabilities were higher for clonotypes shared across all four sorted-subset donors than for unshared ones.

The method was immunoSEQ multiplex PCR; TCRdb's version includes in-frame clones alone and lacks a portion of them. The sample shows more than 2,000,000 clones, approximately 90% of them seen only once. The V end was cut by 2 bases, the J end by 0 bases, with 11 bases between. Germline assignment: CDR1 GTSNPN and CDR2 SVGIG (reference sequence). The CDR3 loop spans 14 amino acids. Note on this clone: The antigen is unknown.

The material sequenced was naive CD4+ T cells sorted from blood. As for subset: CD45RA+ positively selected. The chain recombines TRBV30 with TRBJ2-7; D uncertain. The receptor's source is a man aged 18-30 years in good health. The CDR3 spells CAWSKQQSSYEQYF. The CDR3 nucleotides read TGTGCCTGGAGTAAGCAACAGAGCTCCTACGAGCAGTACTTC.